These 21 T cell receptor beta chains came from one sample sequenced in a study of blood T cell repertoires in COVID-19. The assay was immunoSEQ multiplex PCR, and TCRdb's table has in-frame clones only and misses some. The sample shows around 140,000 clones, approximately 82% of them seen only once. Material for sequencing was peripheral blood. These receptors all stem from a human donor with acute or convalescent COVID-19. The donor label of this sample is uncertain.

The rearrangement joins TRBV10-2 to TRBJ1-2; 7 bases are shared with TRBD1. Germline loops: CDR1 WSHSY, CDR2 SAAADI. The CDR3 extends over 19 amino acids. V lost 5 bases, J lost 2 bases, and 20 bases stayed unmatched. DNA for the CDR3: TGCGCCAGCAGTTACTCGGGGCAGGGGGAAGAAGTAGGAAACTATGGCTACACCTTC. It specifies CASSYSGQGEEVGNYGYTF.

This rearrangement joins TRBV5-1 to TRBJ1-3, with 7 bases lining up with TRBD1. CDR3 length equals 16 residues. The V gene's germline CDR1 is SGHRS and CDR2 YFSETQ. After removal of 3 bases from V and 1 base from J, the junction contained 7 bases not matched to a gene. The CDR3 spells CASSSSTGKSGNTIYF. The CDR3 DNA reads TGCGCCAGCAGCTCGTCGACAGGGAAATCTGGAAACACCATATATTTT. The full variable domain, rest sourced from reference TRBV5-1 and TRBJ1-3, is KAGVTQTPRYLIKTRGQQVTLSCSPISGHRSVSWYQQTPGQGLQFLFEYFSETQRNKGNFPGRFSGRQFSNSRSEMNVSTLELGDSALYLCASSSSTGKSGNTIYFGEGSWLTVV.

The chain has TRBV6-5 and TRBJ1-2; TRBD1 might be the D (6 bases). The CDR3 is 14 residues long. The germline gives CDR1 MNHEY, CDR2 SVGAGI. Trimming pared 5 bases from V and 3 bases from J, leaving 13 bases between. The CDR3 region has the DNA TGTGCCAGCAGTCTCCTACAGGGAGACTATGGCTACACCTTC. Residues: CASSLLQGDYGYTF.

DNA of the CDR3: TGTGCCAGTAGTATAGATCCGGGAGACTATGGCTACACCTTC. Amino acids: CASSIDPGDYGYTF. This chain connects TRBV19 to TRBJ1-2, with D uncertain. This CDR3 spans 14 amino acids. Germline values: CDR1 LNHDA, CDR2 SQIVND (reference sequence). Deletions cut 0 bases from V and 3 bases from J, with 8 bases between.

V is TRBV2 and J is TRBJ1-1, with 9 bases lining up with TRBD1. V was pared by 6 bases and J by 9 bases, with 11 bases of the junction left unmatched. Germline values: CDR1 SNHLY, CDR2 FYNNEI. The CDR3 extends over 14 amino acids. DNA for the CDR3: TGTGCCAGCAGATTGGACAGGGGCGGCTGGAAAGCTTTCTTT. Amino acid sequence: CASRLDRGGWKAFF.

This clone has just one count. The chain couples TRBV5-8 to TRBJ1-6; perhaps TRBD1 as D (5 bases). V was pared by 4 bases and J by 5 bases, with 16 bases between. The length of the CDR3 is 16 residues. In germline, CDR1 is SGHTS, CDR2 YDEGEE. Here the CDR3 reads CASSPGPTGDNSPLHF. The CDR3 nucleotides are TGTGCCAGCAGCCCCGGCCCCACGGGGGATAATTCACCCCTCCACTTT. Supplemented by reference TRBV5-8 and TRBJ1-6, the full variable domain reads EAGVTQSPTHLIKTRGQQATLRCSPISGHTSVYWYQQALGLGLQFLLWYDEGEERNRGNFPPRFSGRQFPNYSSELNVNALELEDSALYLCASSPGPTGDNSPLHFGNGTRLTVT.

This chain connects TRBV6-2 or TRBV6-3 to TRBJ2-3, with 7 bases identical to TRBD2. V lost 5 bases, J lost 3 bases, and 5 bases stayed unmatched. The CDR3 spans 14 residues. Germline CDR1 and CDR2: MNHEY and SVGEGT. The CDR3 reads CASSEGRATDTQYF. As DNA, the CDR3 is TGTGCCAGCAGTGAGGGGAGGGCTACAGATACGCAGTATTTT.

The V call is TRBV2, the J call TRBJ1-2; 8 nucleotides align to TRBD1. The CDR3 consists of 17 residues. CDR1 SNHLY and CDR2 FYNNEI come from the germline V gene. V shed 3 bases and J 4 bases; nucleotides not matched to a gene: 13. This CDR3 is CASSDKGNRGYGYGYTF. The DNA for the CDR3 is TGTGCCAGCAGTGACAAAGGGAACAGGGGGTATGGCTATGGCTACACCTTC.

The chain joins TRBV5-4 to TRBJ1-2; D uncertain. The V end was cut by 1 base, the J end by 2 bases, with 9 bases between. In germline, CDR1 is SGHNT, CDR2 YYREEE (reference sequence). This CDR3 has 14 residues. CDR3 amino acids: CASSLSSMNYGYTF. CDR3 DNA sequence: TGTGCCAGCAGCTTGTCGAGTATGAACTATGGCTACACCTTC.

The chain carries TRBV7-2 and TRBJ2-5; TRBD1 matches 9 bases. Germline trimming cut 4 bases from V and 7 bases from J; bases unmatched to any gene: 7. The CDR3 totals 14 residues. Looked up from germline, CDR1 is SGHTA and CDR2 is FQGNSA. The CDR3 is CASSSTGGRGTQYF. For the CDR3, the DNA is TGTGCCAGCAGCTCAACAGGGGGCCGGGGGACCCAGTACTTC.

This chain uses TRBV11-1 with TRBJ1-4, with 7 positions matching TRBD1. Germline CDR1 is SGHAT and CDR2 is FQDESV (reference sequence). The CDR3 has 15 residues. J gave up 6 bases and V 4 bases, and 8 bases lay outside the gene matches. The CDR3 protein is CASSYRGRRDEKLFF. CDR3 sequence (DNA): TGTGCCAGCAGCTACAGGGGCCGGAGGGATGAAAAACTGTTTTTT. Filled out from reference TRBV11-1 and TRBJ1-4, the complete variable domain reads EAEVAQSPRYKITEKSQAVAFWCDPISGHATLYWYRQILGQGPELLVQFQDESVVDDSQLPKDRFSAERLKGVDSTLKIQPAELGDSAMYLCASSYRGRRDEKLFFGSGTQLSVL.

Remarks on this clone: Being one base from a much bigger clone, this may be a read error. The V gene is TRBV6-6, the J gene TRBJ1-5, with a weak D call TRBD1 (6 bases). With 4 bases removed from V and 3 bases from J, the gap between germline ends came to 10 bases. There are 14 residues in the CDR3. Per the germline V gene, CDR1 is MNHNY and CDR2 is SVGAGI (reference sequence). The CDR3 bases are TGTGCCAGCAGTTTCGGACAGCCCAATCAGCCCCAGCATTTT. Translation gives CASSFGQPNQPQHF.

V usage is TRBV20-1 and J usage is TRBJ1-5; 7 bases match TRBD1. From germline, CDR1 is DFQATT and CDR2 SNEGSKA (reference sequence). V dropped 3 bases and J dropped 6; count of bases not matched to a gene: 11. The length of the CDR3 is 15 residues. As DNA, the CDR3 is TGCAGTGCTAGTCGAGAGACAGGGAGGAGTCAGCCCCAGCATTTT. As protein: CSASRETGRSQPQHF.

The chain couples TRBV7-9 to TRBJ2-5, with TRBD2 identical over 13 bases. The CDR3 spans 15 residues. Per germline, CDR1 SEHNR and CDR2 FQNEAQ (reference sequence). The V gene end was trimmed by 0 bases and the J gene end by 6 bases; junction bases not matched to a gene: 1. CDR3 sequence reads: CASSLATSGGKTQYF. The CDR3, as DNA: TGTGCCAGCAGCTTAGCGACTAGCGGGGGGAAGACCCAGTACTTC.

This sequence joins TRBV30 and TRBJ2-7; a possible D gene is TRBD1 (7 bases). This CDR3 is built from 12 residues. Germline-derived CDR1 and CDR2 are GTSNPN and SVGIG (reference sequence). V was cut by 5 bases and J by 7 bases, with 15 bases left in between. The CDR3 loop is CAWGQARGEQYF. The CDR3 region has the DNA TGTGCCTGGGGACAGGCCCGGGGGGAGCAGTACTTC.

The chain couples TRBV5-8 to TRBJ1-1, with D possibly matching TRBD1 (6 bases). V lost 4 bases and J lost 2, with 21 bases in between. The CDR3 spans 17 residues. Germline values: CDR1 SGHTS, CDR2 YDEGEE. CDR3 sequence: CASSTPYLTGTNTEAFF. Here the CDR3 DNA reads TGTGCCAGCAGCACCCCTTATTTGACAGGAACTAACACTGAAGCTTTCTTT.

V gene TRBV5-1 combines with J gene TRBJ2-3; D possibly corresponds to TRBD2 (6 bases). This CDR3 contains 15 residues. Germline V CDR1 and CDR2: SGHRS, YFSETQ. Trimming left V 4 bases short and J 5 bases short, with 17 bases between. CDR3 bases: TGCGCCAGCAGCGCCGGGACTCTGACCTTAGATACGCAGTATTTT. As protein: CASSAGTLTLDTQYF.

J is TRBJ2-5 and V is TRBV5-1; possibly TRBD1 for D (6 bases). The CDR3 consists of 15 residues. In germline, CDR1 is SGHRS, CDR2 YFSETQ. Trimming pared 1 base from V and 3 bases from J, leaving 13 bases between. The CDR3 reads CASSLWQGFEETQYF. CDR3 DNA: TGCGCCAGCAGCTTGTGGCAGGGGTTCGAAGAGACCCAGTACTTC. Full variable domain (missing parts from reference TRBV5-1 and TRBJ2-5): KAGVTQTPRYLIKTRGQQVTLSCSPISGHRSVSWYQQTPGQGLQFLFEYFSETQRNKGNFPGRFSGRQFSNSRSEMNVSTLELGDSALYLCASSLWQGFEETQYFGPGTRLLVL.

The V and J genes are TRBV5-4 and TRBJ2-5; 9 bases agree with TRBD1. Trimming cost V 4 bases and J 3 bases; bases outside gene matches: 7. The V gene's germline CDR1 is SGHNT and CDR2 YYREEE (reference sequence). CDR3 size: 15 residues. As DNA, the CDR3 is TGTGCCAGCAGCCCAAGGACAGGGGTTGAAGAGACCCAGTACTTC. This codes for CASSPRTGVEETQYF.

Note on this clone: The sample carries other DNA sequences with the same CDR3. The chain couples TRBV6-5 to TRBJ2-7; 11 nucleotides agree with TRBD1. CDR1 MNHEY and CDR2 SVGAGI come from the germline V gene. Germline trimming cut 2 bases from V and 4 bases from J; bases unmatched to any gene: 1. The CDR3 has 14 amino acids. In DNA form, the CDR3 reads TGTGCCAGCAGTTACCGGGACAGGGGGTACGAGCAGTACTTC. Its translation: CASSYRDRGYEQYF.

The chain joins TRBV7-8 to TRBJ1-2; 7 bases map to TRBD1. This CDR3 comprises 14 residues. In germline, CDR1 is SGHVS, CDR2 FQNEAQ. With V trimmed by 5 bases and J by 2 bases, 5 bases remained unmatched. The CDR3 nucleotides are TGTGCCAGCAGCCTTCGGGACAGCAACTATGGCTACACCTTC. Translating gives CASSLRDSNYGYTF.